This entry lists 9 T cell receptor beta chains sequenced from one sample in a study of blood T cell repertoires in COVID-19. Clones were sequenced by immunoSEQ multiplex PCR, and TCRdb holds only the in-frame ones, with some missing. Of 140,000 or so clones in the sample, more than 75% were seen once. The sequenced sample was peripheral blood. These receptors came from a woman older than 75 with acute or convalescent COVID-19.

The V call is TRBV6-5, the J call TRBJ1-1; D unresolved. Trimming pared 11 bases from V and 4 bases from J, leaving 14 bases between. The CDR3 totals 12 residues. Looked up from germline, CDR1 is MNHEY and CDR2 is SVGAGI. The CDR3 spells CAVPRFGTEAFF. Here the CDR3 DNA reads TGTGCCGTTCCCCGGTTTGGCACTGAAGCTTTCTTT.

V gene TRBV5-1 combines with J gene TRBJ2-7; maybe TRBD2 (5 bases). The V end lost 0 bases, the J end lost 9 bases, and 13 bases lay between the germline ends. This CDR3 contains 13 residues. Germline lookup yields CDR1 SGHRS and CDR2 YFSETQ. The CDR3 DNA is TGCGCCAGCAGCTTGGATGCGGGTAGCAGGCAGTACTTC. It encodes CASSLDAGSRQYF.

This clone has more than one count but fewer than ten. V and J are TRBV10-1 and TRBJ2-1; TRBD2 aligns across 14 bases. The CDR3 is made up of 15 amino acids. CDR1 and CDR2 from the germline V gene are WNHNN and SYGVQD (reference sequence). V dropped 5 bases and J dropped 7; count of bases not matched to a gene: 4. The CDR3 DNA is TGCGCCAGCAGTCCGACTAGCGGGAGGGCGAATGAGCAGTTCTTC. Amino acids: CASSPTSGRANEQFF.

This CDR3 is CASSIWTVGGELFF. The CDR3 DNA is TGTGCCAGTAGTATATGGACAGTTGGCGGGGAGCTGTTTTTT. The genes are TRBV19 and TRBJ2-2; tentatively, D is TRBD1 (6 bases). The CDR3 runs 14 residues. Deletions cut 2 bases from V and 7 bases from J, with 11 bases between. Germline V gene data show CDR1 as LNHDA and CDR2 as SQIVND (reference sequence).

The chain is built from TRBV28 and TRBJ2-7; 12 bases fit TRBD1. V trimming: 6 bases; J trimming: 5 bases; junction bases outside the gene matches: 8. Germline CDR1 is MDHEN and CDR2 is SYDVKM. The CDR3 extends over 15 amino acids. The CDR3 coding sequence is TGTGCCAGCAGCCGACCCGGGACAGGGGGCAACGAGCAGTACTTC. It encodes CASSRPGTGGNEQYF.

V usage is TRBV7-8 and J usage is TRBJ1-1; D ambiguous. Trimming removed 4 bases from V and 0 bases from J, with 9 bases in between. CDR1 and CDR2 (germline): SGHVS, FQNEAQ. This CDR3 region has 14 residues. CDR3 coding DNA: TGTGCCAGCAGCTGGGAGGGATTGAACACTGAAGCTTTCTTT. This encodes CASSWEGLNTEAFF.

This clone was counted a single time. V is TRBV5-1 and J is TRBJ1-4; D is perhaps TRBD1 (6 bases). V was clipped by 3 bases and J by 7 bases, with 16 bases between them. The germline V gene has CDR1 SGHRS and CDR2 YFSETQ. The CDR3 runs 15 residues. The CDR3 DNA sequence: TGCGCCAGCAGCTCCACAGGGTCTGGGAGTGAAAAACTGTTTTTT. This translates into CASSSTGSGSEKLFF.

J is TRBJ2-3 and V is TRBV11-2, with TRBD1 as a possible D gene (8 bases). Per the germline V gene, CDR1 is SGHAT and CDR2 is FQNNGV. V was shortened by 2 bases and J by 6 bases, with 18 bases between the two germline ends. The CDR3 has 16 amino acids. The CDR3 region is CASSLPGQGGRDTQYF. CDR3 coding DNA: TGTGCCAGCAGCTTACCCGGACAGGGAGGGAGGGATACGCAGTATTTT.

There are a few counts of this clone. The chain is built from TRBV28 and TRBJ2-7; D perhaps matches TRBD1 (6 bases). Trimming took 6 bases from V and 0 from J, leaving 9 bases between them. This CDR3 has 13 amino acids. Germline V gene sequence: CDR1 MDHEN, CDR2 SYDVKM. CDR3 sequence: CASRPTGSYEQYF. The CDR3 bases are TGTGCCAGCAGGCCGACAGGCTCCTACGAGCAGTACTTC.